Listed here are 8 T cell receptor beta chains from one sample, sequenced in a study of radiotherapy plus CTLA-4 blockade in lung cancer. The repertoire was sequenced with immunoSEQ multiplex PCR; TCRdb's copy has only in-frame clones and lacks some. Of approximately 14,000 clones listed, about 71% are singletons. The sample in question was peripheral blood, obtained from a patient treated with radiotherapy plus ipilimumab. These receptors were taken from a human donor with non-small cell lung cancer whose response to radiotherapy plus ipilimumab could not be evaluated.

V gene TRBV7-6 combines with J gene TRBJ1-5, with 8 bases fitting TRBD1. The CDR3 length is 16 residues. Germline CDR1 SGHVS, CDR2 FNYEAQ. V dropped 1 base and J dropped 4; count of bases not matched to a gene: 6. The CDR3 DNA sequence: TGTGCCAGCAGCTTAGATCGACAGGGGACTAATCAGCCCCAGCATTTT. Its protein is CASSLDRQGTNQPQHF.

This clone was seen more than once but under ten times. V gene TRBV18 combines with J gene TRBJ1-1, with no clear D. Germline assignment: CDR1 KGHSH and CDR2 LQKENI. The V gene lost 2 bases and the J gene lost 2 bases, with 15 bases spanning the gap. The CDR3 sequence is 16 residues long. CDR3 loop: CASSPASTKLNTEAFF. The DNA for the CDR3 is TGTGCCAGCTCACCAGCATCTACGAAACTTAACACTGAAGCTTTCTTT. The complete variable domain, with remaining parts taken from reference TRBV18 and TRBJ1-1, reads NAGVMQNPRHLVRRRGQEARLRCSPMKGHSHVYWYRQLPEEGLKFMVYLQKENIIDESGMPKERFSAEFPKEGPSILRIQQVVRGDSAAYFCASSPASTKLNTEAFFGQGTRLTVV.

In its sample, this clone was seen a few times. V and J are TRBV5-5 and TRBJ2-7; TRBD2 matches 11 bases. Germline loops: CDR1 SGHKS, CDR2 YYEKEE (reference sequence). V lost 4 bases and J lost 0; bases outside the gene matches: 6. The CDR3 has 16 residues. The CDR3 DNA sequence: TGTGCCAGCAGCGAAACTAGCGGGGGCCCCTCCTACGAGCAGTACTTC. Translation: CASSETSGGPSYEQYF.

This chain joins TRBV27 and TRBJ1-1, with D possibly matching TRBD1 (5 bases). V lost 4 bases to trimming and J lost 1 base, with 10 bases between them. This CDR3 spans 14 amino acids. Germline values: CDR1 MNHEY, CDR2 SMNVEV (reference sequence). The CDR3 region has the DNA TGTGCCAGCAGTTGGACACAGACGAACACTGAAGCTTTCTTT. Translated, it gives CASSWTQTNTEAFF.

The chain employs TRBV6-1 and TRBJ1-6; 7 positions match TRBD1. This CDR3 comprises 14 residues. Germline CDR1 MNHNS, CDR2 SASEGT. V shed 7 bases, J shed 6 bases, and the junction held 6 bases outside the gene matches. The CDR3 here is CASIMRDSNSPLHF. The CDR3 DNA follows: TGTGCCAGCATCATGAGGGACAGTAATTCACCCCTCCACTTT.

The rearrangement uses TRBV2 and TRBJ2-3; D not resolved. This CDR3 has 15 amino acids. Germline CDR1 and CDR2: SNHLY and FYNNEI. V lost 3 bases, J lost 2 bases, and 12 bases lay in between. The CDR3 DNA sequence: TGTGCCAGCAGTGACCCGACACGAAACACAGATACGCAGTATTTT. Protein: CASSDPTRNTDTQYF.

This chain joins TRBV10-2 and TRBJ2-1, with TRBD2 matching 8 bases. The germline V gene encodes CDR1 WSHSY and CDR2 SAAADI. The junction had 18 bases not matched to a gene; V was cut back by 2 bases and J by 9 bases. This CDR3 comprises 18 residues. The CDR3 sequence: CASSEAPGRGAPEGEQFF. CDR3 nucleotide sequence: TGCGCCAGCAGTGAGGCTCCTGGGCGGGGGGCCCCGGAGGGTGAGCAGTTCTTC.

This clone counts as medium-sized. The gene calls are TRBV13 and TRBJ1-1; 11 nucleotides align to TRBD1. This CDR3 is 15 amino acids long. V shed 0 bases and J 4 bases; nucleotides not matched to a gene: 1. CDR1 PRHDT and CDR2 FYEKMQ come from the germline V gene (reference sequence). The CDR3 loop reads CASSLGGTGGTEAFF. The CDR3 region has the DNA TGTGCCAGCAGCTTAGGAGGGACAGGGGGCACTGAAGCTTTCTTT.